This paragraph covers one T cell receptor beta chain sequence. What antigen it recognizes has not been identified. Base qualities were left out, and no much larger clone turns up one base away. The method was the immunoSEQ multiplex PCR assay. Alongside a 770-gene immune expression panel, the team sequenced the T-cell receptor beta chain repertoire. In its TCRdb copy, this immuneACCESS table keeps in-frame sequences only and misses some clones. Where compared with another copy, unresolved V genes explain less than half of these, and the others have no known cause. This sample holds about 1,800 clones; more than 85% were observed only once. The leading ten clones occupy 4% to 4.5% of the sample. This specimen comes from a study of brain metastases from non-small cell lung cancer (dated by TCRdb to about 2019). For the study in its entirety: The study profiled the immune microenvironment of paired resected primary tumors and brain metastases from non-small-cell lung cancer patients.

Measured from the cysteine to the phenylalanine, the CDR3 is 12 residues long. Just CDR3 DNA is preserved here, 36 bases in frame from base 1. Looking up the germline V gene (reference sequence) yields CDR1 LGHDT and CDR2 YNNKEL. V lost 4 bases and J lost 2 bases; the stretch between them is 5 bases long. The cohort was made up of about 39 patients with surgically resected non-small-cell lung cancer, each of whom had both a primary tumor specimen and a brain metastasis specimen. Tumor specimens were archival formalin-fixed, paraffin-embedded tissues. Overall study results and their limits: Paired brain metastases and primary tumors largely shared TCR repertoires, although T-cell densities in the metastases were sparse. T-cell clones were apparently expanded in roughly three fifths of brain metastases relative to the matched primary tumors. Lower T-cell infiltration was exhibited by brain metastases compared with primary tumors (P < 0.001).

Recombination connected TRBV3-1 (or the pseudogene TRBV3-2) to TRBJ1-2; the D gene cannot be named for sure. The sequence was collected from a donor at least 40 years old with non-small cell lung cancer. Sequences were obtained from tissue from a brain metastasis. What the cell subset or site label conveys for this sample: resected brain metastasis paired with primary lung tumor. The sequence in DNA is TGTGCCAGCAGCCGACGGAACTATGGCTACACCTTC. Its protein is CASSRRNYGYTF.